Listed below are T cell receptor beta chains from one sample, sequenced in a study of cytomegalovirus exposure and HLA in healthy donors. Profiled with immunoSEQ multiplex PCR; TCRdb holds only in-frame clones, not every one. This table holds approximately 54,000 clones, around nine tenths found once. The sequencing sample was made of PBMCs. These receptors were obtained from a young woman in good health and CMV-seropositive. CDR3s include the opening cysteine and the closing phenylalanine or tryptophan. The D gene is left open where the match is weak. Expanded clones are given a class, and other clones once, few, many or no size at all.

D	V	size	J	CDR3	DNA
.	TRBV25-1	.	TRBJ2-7	CASSELGGQSYEQYF	TGTGCCAGCAGTGAATTAGGGGGACAATCCTACGAGCAGTACTTC
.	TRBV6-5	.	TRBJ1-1	CASSTTGGQAAFF	TGTGCCAGCAGTACCACCGGGGGGCAGGCAGCTTTCTTT
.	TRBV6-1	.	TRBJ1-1	CASSERAGSKAFF	TGTGCCAGCAGTGAGCGAGCCGGGTCTAAAGCTTTCTTT
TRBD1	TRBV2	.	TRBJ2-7	CASSAIQGLYEQYF	TGTGCCAGCAGTGCCATACAGGGGCTCTACGAGCAGTACTTC
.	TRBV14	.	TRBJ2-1	CASSQDIRYNEQFF	TGTGCCAGCAGCCAAGATATCAGATACAATGAGCAGTTCTTC
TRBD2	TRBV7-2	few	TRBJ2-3	CASSGSGGTERTQYF	TGTGCCAGCAGCGGTAGCGGGGGGACCGAACGTACGCAGTATTTT
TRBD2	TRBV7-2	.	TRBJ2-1	CASSLNRAGGPYNEQFF	TGTGCCAGCAGCTTAAATCGGGCGGGGGGACCTTACAATGAGCAGTTCTTC
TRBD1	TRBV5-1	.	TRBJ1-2	CASSLTGDRGYTF	TGCGCCAGCAGCTTAACAGGGGATCGAGGCTACACCTTC
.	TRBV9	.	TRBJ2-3	CASSVFGGRLSDTQYF	TGTGCCAGCAGCGTGTTTGGGGGCCGGTTATCAGATACGCAGTATTTT
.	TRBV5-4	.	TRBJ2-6	CASSFFPGAGANVLTF	TGTGCCAGCAGCTTCTTCCCAGGGGCTGGGGCCAACGTCCTGACTTTC
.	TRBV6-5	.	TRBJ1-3	CASSKQDRNTIYF	TGTGCCAGCAGCAAACAGGATCGGAACACCATATATTTT
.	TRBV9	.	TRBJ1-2	CASSVQVGAAYGYTF	TGTGCCAGCAGCGTACAGGTGGGGGCGGCCTATGGCTACACCTTC
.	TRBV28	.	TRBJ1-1	CASSLTFGGTEAFF	TGTGCCAGCAGTTTAACTTTTGGCGGCACTGAAGCTTTCTTT
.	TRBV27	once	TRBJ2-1	CASSPPRYNEQFF	TGTGCCAGCAGTCCCCCGAGATACAATGAGCAGTTCTTC
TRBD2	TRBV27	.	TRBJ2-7	CASSDFSGGSYEQYF	TGTGCCAGCAGCGATTTTTCGGGGGGCTCCTACGAGCAGTACTTC
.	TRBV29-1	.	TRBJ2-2	CSVDTLVTGELFF	TGCAGCGTTGATACTTTAGTCACCGGGGAGCTGTTTTTT
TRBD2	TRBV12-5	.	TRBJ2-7	CASGLVPLAGGRYEQYF	TGTGCTAGTGGTTTGGTACCTCTAGCGGGGGGCCGCTACGAGCAGTACTTC
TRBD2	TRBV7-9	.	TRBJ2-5	CASSPAGSETQYF	TGTGCCAGCAGCCCAGCGGGGTCCGAGACCCAGTACTTC
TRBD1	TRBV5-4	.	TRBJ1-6	CASSLTYDRGDSSPLHF	TGTGCCAGCAGCTTGACGTACGACAGGGGGGATAGTTCACCCCTCCACTTT
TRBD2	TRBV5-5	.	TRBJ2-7	CASSLAGGGGTYEQYF	TGTGCCAGCAGCTTGGCCGGCGGCGGGGGGACCTACGAGCAGTACTTC
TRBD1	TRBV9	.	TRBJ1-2	CASSVGDRAYYGYTF	TGTGCCAGCAGCGTGGGGGACAGGGCCTACTATGGCTACACCTTC
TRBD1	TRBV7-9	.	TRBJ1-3	CASSTRDSSGNTIYF	TGTGCCAGCAGCACTCGGGACAGCTCTGGAAACACCATATATTTT
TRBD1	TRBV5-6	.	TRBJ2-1	CASSTGWDNEQFF	TGTGCCAGCTCGACAGGGTGGGACAATGAGCAGTTCTTC
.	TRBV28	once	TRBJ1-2	CASEGWDQGRNYGYTF	TGTGCCAGCGAAGGGTGGGACCAGGGGCGAAACTATGGCTACACCTTC
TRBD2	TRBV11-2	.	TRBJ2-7	CASSQNSGGRLYEQYF	TGTGCCAGCAGCCAAAATAGCGGGGGGAGACTCTACGAGCAGTACTTC
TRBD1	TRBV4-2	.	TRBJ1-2	CASSHEQGNYGYTF	TGTGCCAGCAGCCATGAACAGGGGAACTATGGCTACACCTTC
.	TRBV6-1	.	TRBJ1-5	CASRREDRYNQPQHF	TGTGCCAGCAGACGAGAGGACAGATACAATCAGCCCCAGCATTTT